These 25 T cell receptor beta chains originate from one sample sequenced in a study of cytomegalovirus exposure and HLA in healthy donors. PCR amplification relied on 60 Vbeta primers (plus 13 Jbeta primers). Clones were read by immunoSEQ multiplex PCR, and TCRdb kept only the in-frame ones, dropping some. This sample has approximately 200,000 clones; about 80% occur once, and the top ten carry about 1.4%. The material sequenced was PBMCs. The receptors shown here come from a girl under 18 in good health and CMV-seronegative.

This sequence joins TRBV4-3 and TRBJ2-7; TRBD1 might be the D (5 bases). With 1 base removed from V and 6 bases from J, the gap between germline ends came to 19 bases. Germline CDR1 reads LGHNA; CDR2 reads YSLEER. This CDR3 has 16 residues. The CDR3 here is CASSQGASTARGEQYF. CDR3 DNA sequence: TGCGCCAGCAGCCAAGGGGCTTCCACGGCTAGGGGCGAGCAGTACTTC.

The chain has TRBV14 and TRBJ1-2; 7 bases match TRBD1. Germline CDR1 and CDR2: SGHDN and FVKESK. The CDR3 has 15 amino acids. V lost 4 bases and J lost 2; bases outside the gene matches: 7. The DNA of the CDR3 is TGTGCCAGCAGCCCCTGGACAGGCCCCAACTATGGCTACACCTTC. Protein product: CASSPWTGPNYGYTF.

The rearrangement links TRBV7-6 to TRBJ2-1; D call uncertain. The germline V gene encodes CDR1 SGHVS and CDR2 FNYEAQ. The length of the CDR3 is 14 residues. The V end lost 5 bases, the J end lost 10 bases, and 18 bases lay between the germline ends. The CDR3 region has the DNA TGTGCCAGCAGCCCAAGCGCCCCCGGGTGGGAGCAGTTCTTC. Its protein product is CASSPSAPGWEQFF.

This sequence joins TRBV6-6 and TRBJ2-1; 7 bases fit TRBD2. Per the germline V gene, CDR1 is MNHNY and CDR2 is SVGAGI (reference sequence). The trim removed 8 bases at V and 6 bases at J, leaving 13 bases unmatched. The CDR3 contains 15 residues. For the CDR3, the DNA is TGTGCCAGCCGGCGGGCAGCGGGATCGTTCAATGAGCAGTTCTTC. Protein sequence: CASRRAAGSFNEQFF.

This chain uses TRBV19 with TRBJ2-3; D remains ambiguous. V was clipped by 6 bases and J by 11 bases, with 12 bases between them. CDR1 and CDR2 from the germline V gene are LNHDA and SQIVND (reference sequence). The CDR3 totals 11 residues. As DNA, the CDR3 is TGTGCCAGTAGGAACCGGGTTCAGCAGTATTTT. As protein: CASRNRVQQYF.

The CDR3 region is CARYLQGSVEGNTIYF. The DNA for the CDR3 is TGTGCCAGATATCTACAGGGATCAGTGGAGGGAAACACCATATATTTT. The chain has TRBV28 and TRBJ1-3; weak D call: TRBD1 (6 bases). The V gene's germline CDR1 is MDHEN and CDR2 SYDVKM. The germline V and J ends were trimmed by 9 bases and 4 bases, with 22 bases remaining between them. This CDR3 is 16 amino acids long.

The J gene is TRBJ2-7, the V gene TRBV7-7; 7 nucleotides agree with TRBD1. J lost 6 bases, V lost 0 bases, and 2 bases had no gene match. Germline V gene data show CDR1 as SSHAT and CDR2 as FNYEAQ (reference sequence). The CDR3 is made up of 13 amino acids. CDR3 residues: CASSLAGGPEQYF. The CDR3 region has the DNA TGTGCCAGCAGCTTAGCAGGGGGCCCCGAGCAGTACTTC.

This chain links TRBV7-9 with TRBJ2-7, with TRBD1 matching 8 bases. CDR3 length: 19 residues. Looked up from germline, CDR1 is SEHNR and CDR2 is FQNEAQ (reference sequence). Germline trimming cut 2 bases from V and 3 bases from J; bases unmatched to any gene: 18. The CDR3 loop reads CASSLTGGHPDQPNYEQYF. The CDR3 nucleotides read TGTGCCAGCAGCTTAACAGGGGGACATCCGGACCAGCCTAACTACGAGCAGTACTTC.

The genes are TRBV6-5 and TRBJ2-3; a possible D gene is TRBD2 (6 bases). The length of the CDR3 is 16 residues. Per the germline V gene, CDR1 is MNHEY and CDR2 is SVGAGI. The V end lost 2 bases, the J end lost 0 bases, and 12 bases lay between the germline ends. The CDR3, as DNA: TGTGCCAGCAGTTACGTTTCGGGGACTAGCACAGATACGCAGTATTTT. Its translation: CASSYVSGTSTDTQYF.

This chain joins TRBV5-5 and TRBJ2-7; 7 bases match TRBD2. Germline CDR1 and CDR2: SGHKS and YYEKEE (reference sequence). The CDR3 consists of 15 residues. The trim removed 5 bases at V and 2 bases at J, leaving 10 bases unmatched. This CDR3 reads CASRNDQGGAYEQYF. CDR3 DNA sequence: TGTGCCAGCAGGAACGACCAGGGAGGGGCCTACGAGCAGTACTTC. The full variable domain, its missing parts supplied by reference TRBV5-5 and TRBJ2-7, is DAGVTQSPTHLIKTRGQQVTLRCSPISGHKSVSWYQQVLGQGPQFIFQYYEKEERGRGNFPDRFSARQFPNYSSELNVNALLLGDSALYLCASRNDQGGAYEQYFGPGTRLTVT.

This clone appeared a single time. The junction and the germline gene differ at one end; a read error may be behind it. J is TRBJ1-6 and V is TRBV7-3, with D maybe TRBD1 (6 bases). CDR3 length equals 15 residues. CDR1 is SGHTA, CDR2 FQGTGA, per germline. CDR3 DNA sequence: TGTGCCAGCAGCTTTCTGACAGGCAGTAATTCACCCCCCCACTTT. Its translation: CASSFLTGSNSPPHF.

V gene TRBV18 combines with J gene TRBJ1-4; TRBD1 matches 10 bases. Germline V lookup: CDR1 KGHSH, CDR2 LQKENI. The CDR3 consists of 15 residues. The V segment lost 4 bases and the J segment 8 bases; nucleotides outside the gene matches: 7. The CDR3 reads CASSLSGTGEEKLFF. As DNA, the CDR3 is TGTGCCAGCTCACTCAGCGGGACAGGGGAAGAAAAACTGTTTTTT.

This clone was seen a handful of times. The chain is built from TRBV6-5 and TRBJ1-5; 7 bases fit TRBD1. CDR1 and CDR2 (germline): MNHEY, SVGAGI. CDR3 length: 14 amino acids. J was trimmed by 7 bases and V by 5 bases; bases with no gene match: 8. The chain's CDR3 is CASSPTTGHQPQHF. CDR3 coding DNA: TGTGCCAGCAGTCCAACGACAGGGCACCAGCCCCAGCATTTT.

The V and J genes are TRBV2 and TRBJ1-5, with D perhaps TRBD1 (5 bases). Germline V gives CDR1 SNHLY, CDR2 FYNNEI. Trimming stripped 4 bases from V and 3 bases from J, with 7 bases between. The CDR3 is made up of 13 amino acids. CDR3 nucleotides: TGTGCCAGCAGTGGACAGTTCAATCAGCCCCAGCATTTT. It yields the protein CASSGQFNQPQHF. The variable domain in full, with the rest retrieved from reference TRBV2 and TRBJ1-5, is EPEVTQTPSHQVTQMGQEVILRCVPISNHLYFYWYRQILGQKVEFLVSFYNNEISEKSEIFDDQFSVERPDGSNFTLKIRSTKLEDSAMYFCASSGQFNQPQHFGDGTRLSIL.

V is TRBV6-1 and J is TRBJ1-2, with D uncertain. This CDR3 has 13 amino acids. Trimming pared 5 bases from V and 8 bases from J, leaving 15 bases between. The germline V gene encodes CDR1 MNHNS and CDR2 SASEGT. The CDR3 nucleotides are TGTGCCAGCAGTACGCTCGAGGTCTACGGCTACACCTTC. Its protein product is CASSTLEVYGYTF.

The chain combines TRBV19 with TRBJ1-1, with 8 bases lining up with TRBD1. The germline CDR1 and CDR2 sequences are LNHDA and SQIVND (reference sequence). Trimming cost V 7 bases and J 4 bases; bases outside gene matches: 8. This CDR3 comprises 14 residues. CDR3 coding DNA: TGTGCCAGTAACCACAGGGGGAGGGTCACTGAAGCTTTCTTT. Translating gives CASNHRGRVTEAFF.

This chain connects TRBV28 to TRBJ2-7; TRBD1 matches 8 bases. The CDR3 is made up of 15 amino acids. The V gene end was trimmed by 5 bases and the J gene end by 4 bases; junction bases not matched to a gene: 10. The germline CDR1 and CDR2 sequences are MDHEN and SYDVKM. CDR3 bases: TGTGCCAGCAGTAAGGCGTCCCGGGACAGGTACGAGCAGTACTTC. This encodes CASSKASRDRYEQYF.

J is TRBJ1-3 and V is TRBV7-9, with 10 bases that match TRBD1. Trimming at V came to 3 bases and at J to 1 base, leaving 3 bases not matched to a gene. Germline lookup yields CDR1 SEHNR and CDR2 FQNEAQ (reference sequence). The CDR3 runs 16 residues. The CDR3 loop reads CASSFRTGGSGNTIYF. Here the CDR3 DNA reads TGTGCCAGCAGCTTCCGGACAGGGGGGTCTGGAAACACCATATATTTT.

The chain is built from TRBV7-9 and TRBJ1-2; 7 bases agree with TRBD1. This CDR3 has 12 amino acids. The J segment lost 8 bases and the V segment lost 7 bases, leaving 7 bases of the junction unmatched. The germline V gene has CDR1 SEHNR and CDR2 FQNEAQ (reference sequence). This chain's CDR3 is CASNRQGPGYTF. The CDR3 DNA reads TGTGCCAGCAACCGACAGGGACCGGGCTACACCTTC.

The chain combines TRBV7-2 with TRBJ2-7; 9 positions agree with TRBD2. The CDR3 is 15 residues long. After removal of 5 bases from V and 1 base from J, the junction contained 6 bases not matched to a gene. Germline V CDR1 and CDR2: SGHTA, FQGNSA. Here the CDR3 DNA reads TGTGCCAGCAGCCGCGGGGGGGGAGGGTCCTACGAGCAGTACTTC. Encoded protein: CASSRGGGGSYEQYF.

This chain links TRBV27 with TRBJ1-1; 9 positions agree with TRBD1. The CDR3 is 19 amino acids. V dropped 5 bases and J dropped 4; count of bases not matched to a gene: 20. CDR1 is MNHEY and CDR2 is SMNVEV in the germline V gene (reference sequence). CDR3 DNA sequence: TGTGCCAGCAGTGATTATGGGGGTCTGACAGGGGGTAGGGTCACTGAAGCTTTCTTT. Encoded protein: CASSDYGGLTGGRVTEAFF.

This chain uses TRBV5-1 with TRBJ2-5; D not certain. In germline, CDR1 is SGHRS, CDR2 YFSETQ. Deletions cut 1 base from V and 2 bases from J, with 9 bases between. The CDR3 totals 14 residues. The CDR3 DNA reads as TGCGCCAGCAGCTTGACGGCAGGACAAGAGACCCAGTACTTC. Protein product: CASSLTAGQETQYF.

This clone was found a few times. The rearrangement joins TRBV13 to TRBJ1-1; D is unclear. V lost 2 bases and J lost 1, with 2 bases in between. The length of the CDR3 is 12 residues. Germline CDR1 PRHDT, CDR2 FYEKMQ (reference sequence). The CDR3: CASSLRNTEAFF. CDR3 in DNA: TGTGCCAGCAGCTTACGGAACACTGAAGCTTTCTTT.

The chain joins TRBV10-3 to TRBJ2-7, with 8 bases identical to TRBD1. Germline CDR1 ENHRY, CDR2 SYGVKD. This CDR3 region has 14 residues. As DNA, the CDR3 is TGTGCGTCACTCGCCGGGACAGGTGCCTACGAGCAGTACTTC. It yields the protein CASLAGTGAYEQYF.

This clone was observed a single time. This sequence joins TRBV29-1 and TRBJ2-7, with D possibly being TRBD1 (5 bases). CDR1 is SQVTM and CDR2 is ANQGSEA in the germline V gene. This CDR3 spans 13 amino acids. Trimming removed 7 bases from V and 3 bases from J, with 16 bases in between. The CDR3 DNA reads TGCAGCGCTACGGCGGCGACAGTCTACGAGCAGTACTTC. Its protein product is CSATAATVYEQYF.